This T cell receptor (beta chain) was identified in a study of blood T cell repertoires in COVID-19. Clones were read by immunoSEQ multiplex PCR, and TCRdb kept only the in-frame ones, dropping some. The sample contains around 45,000 clones, around nine tenths of which appear only once. This sequence originates from an older man with acute or convalescent COVID-19. The specimen sequenced was peripheral blood.

The DNA for the CDR3 is TGTGCCAGCAGCGCTCCGGGACGGCTCCCCGGGGGTGGCAATCAGCCCCAGCATTTT. Encoded protein: CASSAPGRLPGGGNQPQHF. The V call is TRBV6-4, the J call TRBJ1-5; possibly TRBD1 for D (5 bases). V lost 6 bases, J lost 2 bases, and 26 bases lay in between. In germline, CDR1 is MRHNA, CDR2 SNTAGT. This CDR3 is 19 amino acids long.